What follows are 3 T cell receptor beta chains derived from one specimen sequenced in a study of cytomegalovirus exposure and HLA in healthy donors. Researchers ran the PCR with 60 Vbeta and 13 Jbeta primers. Clones were read by immunoSEQ multiplex PCR, and TCRdb kept only the in-frame ones, dropping some. Of fewer than 110,000 clones listed, around 66% were seen once; the top ten hold roughly 3.4%. The sequenced sample consisted of PBMCs. These receptors were obtained from a woman between 50 and 59 years old in good health and CMV-seronegative.

This chain links TRBV5-4 with TRBJ2-7, with TRBD2 identical over 9 bases. Germline assignment: CDR1 SGHNT and CDR2 YYREEE (reference sequence). This CDR3 has 15 residues. After removal of 5 bases from V and 1 base from J, the junction contained 7 bases not matched to a gene. The CDR3 here is CASSPGTSSSYEQYF. For the CDR3, the DNA is TGTGCCAGCAGTCCCGGGACTAGCAGTTCCTACGAGCAGTACTTC.

The chain couples TRBV19 to TRBJ2-2, with 10 bases matching TRBD2. The germline CDR1 and CDR2 sequences are LNHDA and SQIVND (reference sequence). The trim removed 8 bases at V and 4 bases at J, leaving 7 bases unmatched. CDR3 size: 15 residues. CDR3 protein: CASRSGGAFTGELFF. Written as DNA, the CDR3 is TGTGCCAGTCGCAGCGGGGGGGCCTTCACCGGGGAGCTGTTTTTT.

The rearrangement uses TRBV5-8 and TRBJ2-7, with a weak D call TRBD1 (6 bases). Germline V lookup: CDR1 SGHTS, CDR2 YDEGEE. The CDR3 sequence is 16 residues long. The V and J ends lost 0 bases and 0 bases respectively, with 13 bases between them. CDR3 sequence (DNA): TGTGCCAGCAGCTTGGTTTCCGGACAGAGCTCCTACGAGCAGTACTTC. Amino acid sequence: CASSLVSGQSSYEQYF.